One sample yielded the 5 T cell receptor beta chains listed below, sequenced in a study of T cells in Graves' hyperthyroidism and ophthalmopathy. Amplification of TCR beta CDR3 regions used RNA as the template. TCR CDR3 underwent first-round RT-PCR with the HTBI primer set. TCRdb itself ran the multiplex PCR reads through MiXCR, one entry per CDR3 protein. The sample carries around 690,000 distinct CDR3 sequences, less than 25% recorded once. The sample consisted of blood. The receptors stem from a man aged 25 to 40 with Graves' ophthalmopathy.

This clonotype has a handful of counts. The chain couples TRBV7-9 to TRBJ2-3, with 10 bases identical to TRBD1. In germline, CDR1 is SEHNR, CDR2 FQNEAQ (reference sequence). V shed 3 bases, J shed 7 bases, and the junction held 7 bases outside the gene matches. This CDR3 has 15 amino acids. The CDR3 here is CASSFRTGGWNTQYF. The CDR3 nucleotides are TGTGCCAGCAGCTTCAGGACAGGGGGATGGAATACGCAGTATTTT.

As regards this clonotype: The junction departs from the called germline gene at one end, perhaps through a read error. The chain joins TRBV5-1 to TRBJ2-1; tentative D call: TRBD2 (6 bases). CDR3 length: 14 amino acids. The germline gives CDR1 SGHRS, CDR2 YFSETQ. Written as DNA, the CDR3 is TGCGCCAGCAGCTTACCGACTAGTTACAATGAGCGGTTCTTC. It yields the protein CASSLPTSYNERFF.

This clonotype showed up just a few times. The V and J genes are TRBV6-5 and TRBJ2-5, with unresolved D. V was pared by 2 bases and J by 4 bases, with 5 bases between. Germline CDR1 and CDR2: MNHEY and SVGAGI. This CDR3 region has 12 residues. CDR3 coding DNA: TGTGCCAGCAGTTACCCGCCAGAGACCCAGTACTTC. Residues: CASSYPPETQYF.

The DNA for the CDR3 is TGTGCCAGCAGCTTGGGACCGCTAGACAATGAGCAGTTCTTC. Encoded protein: CASSLGPLDNEQFF. The V and J genes are TRBV5-4 and TRBJ2-1; D remains ambiguous. Germline V gene sequence: CDR1 SGHNT, CDR2 YYREEE (reference sequence). Trimming pared 0 bases from V and 5 bases from J, leaving 9 bases between. The CDR3 runs 14 residues.

For this clonotype: One end of the junction fails to match germline, which may point to a read error. V gene TRBV7-8 combines with J gene TRBJ1-2; possible D gene TRBD1, 5 bases. The CDR3 contains 14 residues. Germline CDR1 and CDR2: SGHVS and FQNEAQ. The DNA of the CDR3 is TGTGCCGGCAGCTTTGACAGTAGGAACTATGGCTACACCTTC. Its protein product is CAGSFDSRNYGYTF.